What follows is one TCR beta chain and its context. As yet, its antigen is unknown. These data belong to a study of Graves' ophthalmopathy and Graves' hyperthyroidism. Study-level points and caveats: The authors also found most expanded thyroid clonotypes above 0.001 frequency in blood.

Amplifying from RNA transcripts, the study obtained TCR beta CDR3 regions. HTBI-primed RT-PCR formed the first round, and a multiplex PCR formed the second. Each CDR3 protein gets one entry after TCRdb re-called the multiplex PCR reads with MiXCR. The profile shows 650,000 to 800,000 distinct CDR3 sequences, more than 40% of them singletons. CDR1 DFQATT and CDR2 SNEGSKA come from the germline V gene (reference sequence). The V end was cut by 4 bases, the J end by 0 bases, with 3 bases between. CDR3 length equals 11 residues. Presentation of ophthalmopathy in the donors involved moderate-to-severe activity, CAS ≥3, NOSPECS ≥4 and a duration under 3 months. Certain patients, namely those with other autoimmune diseases, uncontrolled infections, pregnancy or lactation, were excluded. As diagnostic evidence, clinical symptoms, serum thyroxine, TRAb, thyroid ultrasound and orbital computed tomography were relied upon.

The TCR originated in an adult man with Graves' ophthalmopathy. Sequenced input: peripheral blood. The rearrangement uses TRBV20-1 and TRBJ1-2; D is ambiguous. For the CDR3, the DNA is TGCAGTGCTACCCCTAACTATGGCTACACCTTC. It translates to CSATPNYGYTF.